Listed below are T cell receptor beta chains from one sample, sequenced in a study of OX40 agonist ivuxolimab in advanced cancers. Only in-frame clones appear in the TCRdb table, and some are missing; sequencing was by immunoSEQ multiplex PCR. The sample lists about 66,000 clones, roughly 81% occurring once. The material sequenced was CD4+ or CD8+ T cells sorted from blood, taken in a trial of the OX40 agonist ivuxolimab. These receptor sequences come from an adult with an advanced solid tumor such as melanoma, head and neck, liver or kidney cancer. CDR3s include the opening cysteine and the closing phenylalanine or tryptophan. D genes are given only for firm matches. Rows may omit the clone size; those that give it use once, few, many or a size class.

J gene,clone size,V gene,D gene,CDR3 DNA,CDR3 protein
TRBJ2-7,few,TRBV5-1,NA,TGCGCCAGCAGCTCCACGGGAGAGCAGTACTTC,CASSSTGEQYF
TRBJ1-2,NA,TRBV6-6,NA,TGTGCCAGCACGGTCGGGGAATGGGGGGGCTACACCTTC,CASTVGEWGGYTF
TRBJ2-2,once,TRBV7-8,TRBD1,TGTGCCAGCAATAGACGACAGGGGGGGACCGGGGAGCTGTTTTTT,CASNRRQGGTGELFF
TRBJ2-5,NA,TRBV7-2,NA,TGTGCCAGCTCCCGTAGGGCAGGGTTAGAGACCCAGTACTTC,CASSRRAGLETQYF
TRBJ2-7,NA,TRBV6-5,NA,TGTGCCAGCAGCCGACCAGGTTCTAGGAACGAGCAGTACTTC,CASSRPGSRNEQYF
TRBJ1-5,once,TRBV19,NA,TGTGCCAGTACGGGGACGGCTAACAATCAGCCCCAGCATTTT,CASTGTANNQPQHF
TRBJ1-1,NA,TRBV19,NA,TGTGCCAGTAGTTCCCAACAGGGACACCCGGGCGCTGAAGCTTTCTTT,CASSSQQGHPGAEAFF
TRBJ1-4,few,TRBV6-6,NA,TGTGCCAGCAGTTTTGACAGGTTGTCTAATGAAAAACTGTTTTTT,CASSFDRLSNEKLFF
TRBJ1-5,NA,TRBV7-2,NA,TGTGCCAGCAGCCGGACAGCAGATCAGCCCCAGCATTTT,CASSRTADQPQHF
TRBJ2-3,NA,TRBV6-6,TRBD2,TGTGCCAGCAGTGAGCGGGAGGGTCCAGATACGCAGTATTTT,CASSEREGPDTQYF
TRBJ2-7,few,TRBV28,TRBD1,TGTGCCAGCAGGGACAGGCACGAGCAGTACTTC,CASRDRHEQYF
TRBJ1-4,NA,TRBV19,TRBD1,TGTGCCAGTAGTATAATATCAGGACAGGGCGGAAAACTGTTTTTT,CASSIISGQGGKLFF
TRBJ1-1,few,TRBV7-3,NA,TGTGCCAGCAGCTTAGATCCGGGGACGGACACTGAAGCTTTCTTT,CASSLDPGTDTEAFF
TRBJ1-5,NA,TRBV6-1,NA,TGTGCCAGCAGTGAAAGTCGCAATCAGCCCCAGCATTTT,CASSESRNQPQHF
TRBJ2-7,NA,TRBV11-3,TRBD1,TGTGCCAGCCGCATAACCGGGACAGGGGCCTACGAGCAGTACTTC,CASRITGTGAYEQYF
TRBJ2-7,NA,TRBV30,NA,TGTGCCTGGAGTATTCGGGAGACTTGGGAGCAGTACTTC,CAWSIRETWEQYF
TRBJ2-7,NA,TRBV18,NA,TGTGCCAGCTCACCGCAACAGGGCTACGAGCAGTACTTC,CASSPQQGYEQYF
TRBJ2-7,NA,TRBV30,TRBD2,TGTGCCTGGAGTGGGGGTCTAGCGGGACGCGAGCAGTACTTC,CAWSGGLAGREQYF
TRBJ2-7,NA,TRBV13,TRBD1,TGTGCCAGCAGCTTAAAACAGGGGGCCCACTGGTACTTC,CASSLKQGAHWYF
TRBJ2-5,NA,TRBV5-1,NA,TGCGCCAGCAGCTTGGGCAGAACCCAAGAGACCCAGTACTTC,CASSLGRTQETQYF
TRBJ2-2,NA,TRBV7-5,NA,TGTGCCAGAAGCCCGAAAGATTATTCCGGGACAATACAAACCGGGGAGCTGTTTTTT,CARSPKDYSGTIQTGELFF
TRBJ1-1,NA,TRBV19,NA,TGTGCCAGTAGTACACGACAGTCAGTTGAAGCTTTCTTT,CASSTRQSVEAFF
TRBJ1-4,NA,TRBV6-6,TRBD1,TGTGCCAGCAGCTTACCGACAGGGGGACTAGAAAAACTGTTTTTT,CASSLPTGGLEKLFF
TRBJ2-1,NA,TRBV10-1,TRBD1,TGCGCCAGCAGTGAGGCACAGGGGGTTAATGAGCAGTTCTTC,CASSEAQGVNEQFF
TRBJ1-1,few,TRBV30,NA,TGTGCCTGGAGTTTCAGTACTGAAGCTTTCTTT,CAWSFSTEAFF
TRBJ2-2,NA,TRBV7-9,NA,TGTGCCAGCAGCTTAGCTCGTTCCCACAGGGATGTTAACACCGGGGAGCTGTTTTTT,CASSLARSHRDVNTGELFF
TRBJ1-2,NA,TRBV4-2,TRBD1,TGTGCCAGCAGCCAACCCGGACAGGGCTCTAACTATGGCTACACCTTC,CASSQPGQGSNYGYTF
TRBJ2-1,few,TRBV5-6,TRBD2,TGTGCCAGCAGCCGACTAGCGGGGAAATACAATGAGCAGTTCTTC,CASSRLAGKYNEQFF
TRBJ2-5,once,TRBV9,TRBD1,TGTGCCAGCAGCGTAGGGATGGGACAGACCGGGGTAGAGACCCAGTACTTC,CASSVGMGQTGVETQYF
TRBJ1-2,NA,TRBV7-3,TRBD1,TGTGCCAGCAGTTCCGGGACAGGGGACTATGGCTACACCTTC,CASSSGTGDYGYTF
TRBJ2-6,few,TRBV6-4,TRBD1,TGTGCCAGCAGTAAACAGGGGTCGGGGTCCGGGGCCAACGTCCTGACTTTC,CASSKQGSGSGANVLTF
TRBJ1-4,NA,TRBV19,TRBD1,TGTGCCAGTAGGAACAGGGGGCTTGTTGGTGAAAAACTGTTTTTT,CASRNRGLVGEKLFF
TRBJ1-2,NA,TRBV15,TRBD1,TGTGCCACCAGCACCGGCGGCCTTCTCAGGGGGCTCGGCTATGGCTACACCTTC,CATSTGGLLRGLGYGYTF
TRBJ1-6,NA,TRBV2,NA,TGTGCCAGTAGGGGGTCCACGGGGTCACCCCTCCACTTT,CASRGSTGSPLHF
TRBJ2-7,NA,TRBV9,TRBD2,TGTGCCAGCAGCCCATGGACTAGCGGGAGGGCCGAGCAGTACTTC,CASSPWTSGRAEQYF
TRBJ2-3,NA,TRBV7-9,TRBD2,TGTGCCAGCAGCCGTCTAGCGGGAGGGGCAGATACGCAGTATTTT,CASSRLAGGADTQYF
TRBJ2-7,once,TRBV7-8,TRBD2,TGTGCCAGCAGCCTACTAGCGGGAGTGATCCACGAGCAGTACTTC,CASSLLAGVIHEQYF
TRBJ1-2,NA,TRBV11-2,TRBD1,TGTGCCAGCAGCCTACAGGGGTCCTATGGCTACACCTTC,CASSLQGSYGYTF
TRBJ2-7,few,TRBV2,NA,TGTGCCAGCCAGCCGACGGGACTCTCCTACGAGCAGTACTTC,CASQPTGLSYEQYF
TRBJ2-2,NA,TRBV5-1,TRBD2,TGCGCCAGCAGCTGGACAGTAGCGGGGTCGAACACCGGGGAGCTGTTTTTT,CASSWTVAGSNTGELFF
TRBJ1-2,NA,TRBV4-2,NA,TGTGCCAGCAGCCAAGACTGGACACCCGCAAACTATGGCTACACCTTC,CASSQDWTPANYGYTF